This paragraph covers one T cell receptor (beta chain) sequence. The CDR3 covers 13 residues. V lost 1 base, J lost 6 bases, and 9 bases lay in between. In germline, CDR1 is SGHVS, CDR2 FNYEAQ. The sample is drawn from a study of shared T cell receptors in the human thymus. Assay used: immunoSEQ multiplex PCR; TCRdb lists only in-frame clones, some missing. This sample carries 600,000 or so clones, over 75% of them seen once, and the ten largest clones take 0.0094%. This sample also appeared in a second study, on human thymus T cells. That report notes: Thymus pieces cut out during corrective heart surgery were the tissue that was used. There appeared to be biased usage of V and J genes in thymic and blood repertoires. Related research has reported that thymic repertoires overlap highly among unrelated individuals.

The TCR comes from a boy in the first two years of life with a congenital heart defect. The material sequenced was thymocytes. The chain carries TRBV7-6 and TRBJ1-2; D possibly corresponds to TRBD1 (5 bases). The CDR3 nucleotides read TGTGCCAGCAGCTTAGACAGGTCCCATGGCTACACCTTC. Encoded protein: CASSLDRSHGYTF.